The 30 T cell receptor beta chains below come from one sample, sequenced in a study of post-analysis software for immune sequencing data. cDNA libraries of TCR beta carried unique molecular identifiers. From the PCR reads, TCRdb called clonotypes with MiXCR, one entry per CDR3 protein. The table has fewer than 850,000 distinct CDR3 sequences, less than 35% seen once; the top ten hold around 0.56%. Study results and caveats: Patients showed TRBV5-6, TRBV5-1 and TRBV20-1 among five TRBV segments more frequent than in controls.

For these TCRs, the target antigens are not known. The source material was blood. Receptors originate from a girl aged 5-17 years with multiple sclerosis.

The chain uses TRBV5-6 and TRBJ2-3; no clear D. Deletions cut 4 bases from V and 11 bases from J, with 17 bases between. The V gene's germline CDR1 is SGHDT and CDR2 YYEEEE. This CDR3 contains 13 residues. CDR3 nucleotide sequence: TGTGCCAGCAGCCACCGAAATCCTAGGGTGCAGTATTTT. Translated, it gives CASSHRNPRVQYF.

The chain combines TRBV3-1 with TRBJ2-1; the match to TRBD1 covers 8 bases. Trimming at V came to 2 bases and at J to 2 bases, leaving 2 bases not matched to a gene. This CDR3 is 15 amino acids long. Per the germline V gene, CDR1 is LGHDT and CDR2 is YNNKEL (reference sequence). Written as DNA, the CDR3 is TGTGCCAGCAGCCAAATGACAGGGGCCTACAATGAGCAGTTCTTC. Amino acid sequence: CASSQMTGAYNEQFF.

The CDR3, as DNA: TGCAGCGTTGATATGAGCGGGAGTGGGAATGAGCAGTTCTTC. Encoded protein: CSVDMSGSGNEQFF. The rearrangement uses TRBV29-1 and TRBJ2-1; TRBD2 agrees at 8 bases. V lost 3 bases, J lost 7 bases, and 8 bases stayed unmatched. CDR1 and CDR2 (germline): SQVTM, ANQGSEA. The CDR3 is 14 amino acids.

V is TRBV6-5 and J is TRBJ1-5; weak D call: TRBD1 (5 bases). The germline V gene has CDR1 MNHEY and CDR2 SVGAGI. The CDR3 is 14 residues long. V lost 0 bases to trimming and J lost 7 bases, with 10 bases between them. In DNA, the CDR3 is TGTGCCAGCAGTTACTCCAGGGTTCACCAGCCCCAGCATTTT. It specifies CASSYSRVHQPQHF.

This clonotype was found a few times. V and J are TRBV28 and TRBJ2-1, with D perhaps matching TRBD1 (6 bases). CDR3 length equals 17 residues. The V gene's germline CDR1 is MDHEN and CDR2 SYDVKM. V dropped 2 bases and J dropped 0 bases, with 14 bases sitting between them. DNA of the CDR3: TGTGCCAGCAGTTTAGAGAGGGACAAGGGCTCCTACAATGAGCAGTTCTTC. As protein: CASSLERDKGSYNEQFF.

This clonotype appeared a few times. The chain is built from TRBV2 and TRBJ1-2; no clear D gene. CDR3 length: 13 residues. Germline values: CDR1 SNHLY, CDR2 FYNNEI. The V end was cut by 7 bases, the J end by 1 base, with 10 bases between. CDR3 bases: TGTGCCAGCACTATTACAGTTAACTATGGCTACACCTTC. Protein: CASTITVNYGYTF.

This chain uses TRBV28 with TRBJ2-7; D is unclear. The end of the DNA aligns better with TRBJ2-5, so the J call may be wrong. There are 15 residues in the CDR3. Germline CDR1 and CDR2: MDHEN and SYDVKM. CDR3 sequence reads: CASSLSGSAGETQYF. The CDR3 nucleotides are TGTGCCAGCAGTTTATCGGGTTCGGCTGGCGAGACCCAGTACTTC.

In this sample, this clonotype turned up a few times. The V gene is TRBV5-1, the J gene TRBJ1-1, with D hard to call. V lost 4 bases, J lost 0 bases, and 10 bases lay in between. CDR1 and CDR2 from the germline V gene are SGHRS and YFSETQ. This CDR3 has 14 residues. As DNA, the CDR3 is TGCGCCAGCAGCCGTGACCCGGTGAACACTGAAGCTTTCTTT. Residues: CASSRDPVNTEAFF.

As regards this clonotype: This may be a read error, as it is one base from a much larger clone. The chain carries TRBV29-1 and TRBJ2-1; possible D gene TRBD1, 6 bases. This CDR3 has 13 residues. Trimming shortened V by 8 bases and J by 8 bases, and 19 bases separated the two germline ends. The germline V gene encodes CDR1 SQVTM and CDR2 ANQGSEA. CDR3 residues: CSIGPTGGDEQFF. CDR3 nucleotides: TGCAGCATCGGACCGACTGGGGGCGATGAGCAGTTCTTC.

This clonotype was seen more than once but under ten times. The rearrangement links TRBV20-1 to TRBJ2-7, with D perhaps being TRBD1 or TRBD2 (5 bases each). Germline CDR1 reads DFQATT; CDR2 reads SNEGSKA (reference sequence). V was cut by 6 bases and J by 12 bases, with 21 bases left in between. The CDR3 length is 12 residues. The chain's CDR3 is CSALGDRETRYF. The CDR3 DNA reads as TGCAGTGCCCTGGGGGACCGAGAGACCCGGTACTTC.

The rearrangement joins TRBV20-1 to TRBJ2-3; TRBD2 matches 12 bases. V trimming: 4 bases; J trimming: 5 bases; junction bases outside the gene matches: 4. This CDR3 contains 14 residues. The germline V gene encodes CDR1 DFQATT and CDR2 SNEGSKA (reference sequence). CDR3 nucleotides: TGCAGTGCTACTAGCGGGGGGGCCTTAGATACGCAGTATTTT. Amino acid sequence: CSATSGGALDTQYF.

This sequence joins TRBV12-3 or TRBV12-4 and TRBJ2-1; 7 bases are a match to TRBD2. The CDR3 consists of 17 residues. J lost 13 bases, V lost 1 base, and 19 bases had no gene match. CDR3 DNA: TGTGCCAGCAGTTTAGTCTTGGCGGGAGCAGCTTGGGAGACCCAGTTCTTC. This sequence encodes CASSLVLAGAAWETQFF.

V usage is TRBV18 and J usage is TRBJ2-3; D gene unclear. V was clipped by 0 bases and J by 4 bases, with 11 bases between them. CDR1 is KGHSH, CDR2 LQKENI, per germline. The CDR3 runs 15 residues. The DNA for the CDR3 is TGTGCCAGCTCACCACCCCGGAGTTGGGCAGATACGCAGTATTTT. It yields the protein CASSPPRSWADTQYF.

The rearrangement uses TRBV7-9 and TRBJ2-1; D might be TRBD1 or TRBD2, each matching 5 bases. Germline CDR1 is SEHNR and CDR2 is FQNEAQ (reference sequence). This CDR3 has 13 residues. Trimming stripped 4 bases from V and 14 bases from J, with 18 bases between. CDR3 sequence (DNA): TGTGCCAGCAGCTCTAGCATGGTGGACACGGAGTTCTTC. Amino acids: CASSSSMVDTEFF.

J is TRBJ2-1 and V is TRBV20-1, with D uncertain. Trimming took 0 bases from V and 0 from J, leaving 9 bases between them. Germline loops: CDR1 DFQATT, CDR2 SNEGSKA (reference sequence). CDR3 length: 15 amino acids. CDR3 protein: CSAREVASSYNEQFF. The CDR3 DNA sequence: TGCAGTGCTAGAGAGGTCGCTTCCTCCTACAATGAGCAGTTCTTC.

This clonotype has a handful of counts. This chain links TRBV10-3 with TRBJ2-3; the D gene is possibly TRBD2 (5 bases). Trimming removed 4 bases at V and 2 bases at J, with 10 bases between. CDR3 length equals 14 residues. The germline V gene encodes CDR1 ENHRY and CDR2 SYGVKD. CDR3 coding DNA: TGTGCCATCAGTGGTATCGGGGACACAGATACGCAGTATTTT. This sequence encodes CAISGIGDTDTQYF.

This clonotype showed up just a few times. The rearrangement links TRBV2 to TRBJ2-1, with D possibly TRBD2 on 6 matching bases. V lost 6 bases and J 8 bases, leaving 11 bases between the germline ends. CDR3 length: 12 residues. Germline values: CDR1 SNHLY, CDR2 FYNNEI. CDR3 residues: CASSSGVYEQFF. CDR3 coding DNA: TGTGCCAGCAGCTCGGGGGTCTATGAGCAGTTCTTC.

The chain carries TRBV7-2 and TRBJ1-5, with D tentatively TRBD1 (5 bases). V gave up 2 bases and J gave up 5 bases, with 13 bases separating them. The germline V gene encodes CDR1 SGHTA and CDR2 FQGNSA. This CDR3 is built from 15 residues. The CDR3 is CASSLSWGKHQPQHF. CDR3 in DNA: TGTGCCAGCAGCTTAAGTTGGGGGAAACATCAGCCCCAGCATTTT.

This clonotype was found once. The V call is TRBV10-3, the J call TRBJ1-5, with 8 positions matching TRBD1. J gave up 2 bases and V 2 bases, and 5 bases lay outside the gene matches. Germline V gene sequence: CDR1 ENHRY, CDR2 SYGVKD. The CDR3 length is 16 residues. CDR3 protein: CAISEVGQGGNQPQHF. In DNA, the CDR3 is TGTGCCATCAGTGAGGTCGGACAGGGTGGCAATCAGCCCCAGCATTTT.

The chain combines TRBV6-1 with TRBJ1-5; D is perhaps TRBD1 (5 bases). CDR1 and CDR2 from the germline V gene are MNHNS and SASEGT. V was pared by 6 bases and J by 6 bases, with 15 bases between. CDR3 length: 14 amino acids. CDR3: CASRGVGGIQPQHF. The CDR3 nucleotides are TGTGCCAGCAGGGGGGTGGGGGGGATTCAGCCCCAGCATTTT.

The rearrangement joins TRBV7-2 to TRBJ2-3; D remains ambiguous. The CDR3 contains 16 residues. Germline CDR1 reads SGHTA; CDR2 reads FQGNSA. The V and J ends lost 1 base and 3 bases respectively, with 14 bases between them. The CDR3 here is CASSLGAQFATDTQYF. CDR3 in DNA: TGTGCCAGCAGCTTAGGGGCTCAGTTTGCGACAGATACGCAGTATTTT.

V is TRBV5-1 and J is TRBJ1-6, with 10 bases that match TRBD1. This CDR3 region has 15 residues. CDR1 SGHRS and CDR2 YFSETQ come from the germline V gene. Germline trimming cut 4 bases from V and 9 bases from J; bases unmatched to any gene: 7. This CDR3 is CASSLEGQGSSPLHF. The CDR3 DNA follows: TGCGCCAGCAGCCTCGAGGGACAGGGGAGTTCACCCCTCCACTTT. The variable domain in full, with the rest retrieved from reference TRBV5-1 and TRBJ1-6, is KAGVTQTPRYLIKTRGQQVTLSCSPISGHRSVSWYQQTPGQGLQFLFEYFSETQRNKGNFPGRFSGRQFSNSRSEMNVSTLELGDSALYLCASSLEGQGSSPLHFGNGTRLTVT.

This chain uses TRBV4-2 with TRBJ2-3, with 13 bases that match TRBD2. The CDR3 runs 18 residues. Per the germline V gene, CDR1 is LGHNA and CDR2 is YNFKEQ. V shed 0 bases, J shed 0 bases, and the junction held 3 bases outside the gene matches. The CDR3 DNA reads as TGTGCCAGCAGCCAAGAGGGGACTAGCGGGACTAGCACAGATACGCAGTATTTT. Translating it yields CASSQEGTSGTSTDTQYF.

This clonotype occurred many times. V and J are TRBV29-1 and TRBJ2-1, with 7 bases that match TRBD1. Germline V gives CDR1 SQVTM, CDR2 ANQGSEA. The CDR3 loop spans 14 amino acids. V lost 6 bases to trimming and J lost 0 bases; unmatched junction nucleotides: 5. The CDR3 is CSVDRHISYNEQFF. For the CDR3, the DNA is TGCAGCGTGGACAGGCATATCTCCTACAATGAGCAGTTCTTC.

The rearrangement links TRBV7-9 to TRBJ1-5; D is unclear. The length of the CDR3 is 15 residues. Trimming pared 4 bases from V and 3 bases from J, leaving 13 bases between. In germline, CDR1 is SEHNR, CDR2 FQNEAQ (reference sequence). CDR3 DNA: TGTGCCAGCAGCTCCTCCGGCAGTTCCAATCAGCCCCAGCATTTT. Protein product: CASSSSGSSNQPQHF.

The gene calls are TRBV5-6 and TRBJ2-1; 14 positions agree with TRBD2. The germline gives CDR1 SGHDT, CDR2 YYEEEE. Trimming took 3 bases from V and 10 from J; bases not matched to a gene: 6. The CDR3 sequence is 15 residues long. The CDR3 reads CASSSTSGRAAEQFF. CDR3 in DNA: TGTGCCAGCAGCTCGACTAGCGGGAGGGCCGCCGAGCAGTTCTTC.

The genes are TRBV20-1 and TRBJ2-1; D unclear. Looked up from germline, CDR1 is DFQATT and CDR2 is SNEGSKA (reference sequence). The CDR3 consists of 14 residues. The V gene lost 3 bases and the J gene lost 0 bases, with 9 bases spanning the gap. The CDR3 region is CSARTPSSYNEQFF. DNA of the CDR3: TGCAGTGCTAGGACCCCTAGCTCCTACAATGAGCAGTTCTTC.

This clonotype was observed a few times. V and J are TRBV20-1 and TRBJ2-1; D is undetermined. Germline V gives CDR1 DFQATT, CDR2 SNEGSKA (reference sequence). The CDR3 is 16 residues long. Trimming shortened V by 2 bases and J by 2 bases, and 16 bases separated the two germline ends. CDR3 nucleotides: TGCAGTGCTAGACATGACTCGACCGTAGCCTACAATGAGCAGTTCTTC. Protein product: CSARHDSTVAYNEQFF.

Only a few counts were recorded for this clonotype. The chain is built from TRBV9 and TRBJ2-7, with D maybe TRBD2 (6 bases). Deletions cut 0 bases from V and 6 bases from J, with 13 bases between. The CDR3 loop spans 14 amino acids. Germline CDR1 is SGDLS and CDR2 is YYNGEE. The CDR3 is CASSVDGLGGEQYF. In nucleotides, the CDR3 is TGTGCCAGCAGCGTAGACGGGCTGGGGGGCGAGCAGTACTTC. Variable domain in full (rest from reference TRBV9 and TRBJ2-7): DSGVTQTPKHLITATGQRVTLRCSPRSGDLSVYWYQQSLDQGLQFLIQYYNGEERAKGNILERFSAQQFPDLHSELNLSSLELGDSALYFCASSVDGLGGEQYFGPGTRLTVT.

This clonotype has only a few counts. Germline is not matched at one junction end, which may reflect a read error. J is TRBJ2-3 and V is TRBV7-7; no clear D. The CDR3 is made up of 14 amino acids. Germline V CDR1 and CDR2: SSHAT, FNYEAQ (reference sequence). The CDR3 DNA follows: TGTGCTAGCAGCCAAAATAGGAAGGGAGATACGCAGTATTTT. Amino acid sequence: CASSQNRKGDTQYF.